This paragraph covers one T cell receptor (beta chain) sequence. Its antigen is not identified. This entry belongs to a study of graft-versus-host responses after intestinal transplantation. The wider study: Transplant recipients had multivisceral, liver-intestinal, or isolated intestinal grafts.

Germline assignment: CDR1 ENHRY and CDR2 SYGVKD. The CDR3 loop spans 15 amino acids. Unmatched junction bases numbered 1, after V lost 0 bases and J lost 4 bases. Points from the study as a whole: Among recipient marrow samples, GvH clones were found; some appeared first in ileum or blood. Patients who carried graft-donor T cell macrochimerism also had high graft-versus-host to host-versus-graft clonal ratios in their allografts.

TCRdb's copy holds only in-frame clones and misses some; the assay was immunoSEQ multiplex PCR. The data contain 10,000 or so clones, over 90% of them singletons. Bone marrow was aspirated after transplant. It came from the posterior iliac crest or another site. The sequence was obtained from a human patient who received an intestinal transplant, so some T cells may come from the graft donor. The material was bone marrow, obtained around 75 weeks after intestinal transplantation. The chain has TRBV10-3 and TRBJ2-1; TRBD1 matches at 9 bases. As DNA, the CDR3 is TGTGCCATCAGTGAGTCGGGACAGGGTTACAATGAGCAGTTCTTC. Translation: CAISESGQGYNEQFF.